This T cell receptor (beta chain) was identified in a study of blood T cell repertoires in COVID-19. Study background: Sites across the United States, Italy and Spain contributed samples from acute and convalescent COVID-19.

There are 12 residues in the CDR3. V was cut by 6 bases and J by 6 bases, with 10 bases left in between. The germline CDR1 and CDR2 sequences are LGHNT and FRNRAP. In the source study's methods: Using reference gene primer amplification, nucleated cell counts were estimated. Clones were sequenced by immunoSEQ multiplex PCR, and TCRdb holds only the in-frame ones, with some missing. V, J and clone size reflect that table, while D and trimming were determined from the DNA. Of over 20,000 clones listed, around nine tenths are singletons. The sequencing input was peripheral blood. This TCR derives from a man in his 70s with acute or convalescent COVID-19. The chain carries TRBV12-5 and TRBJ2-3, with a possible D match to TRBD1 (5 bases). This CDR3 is CASGSGWDTQYF. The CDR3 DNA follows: TGTGCTAGTGGATCAGGGTGGGATACGCAGTATTTT.